This is a list of T cell receptor beta chains from one sample in a study of T cell responses to AZD1222 COVID-19 vaccine. Produced via immunoSEQ multiplex PCR; TCRdb's table is partial and in-frame only. The data show tens of thousands of clones, around 84% seen once. The source was peripheral blood, collected on day 0 of AZD1222 vaccination. These receptors were obtained from an adult in good health. Each CDR3 is given with its conserved first and last residue. A D gene is named only where the DNA matches it firmly. The size entry is marked missing in some rows and otherwise reads once, few, many or a size class.

j_call v_call clone_size d_call cdr3_aa cdr3_nt
TRBJ2-7 TRBV5-1 . . CASSFWGGESYEQYF TGCGCCAGCAGCTTTTGGGGCGGAGAGTCCTACGAGCAGTACTTC
TRBJ2-5 TRBV7-9 . TRBD2 CASSSPRGTTSWETQYF TGTGCCAGCAGTTCCCCGCGGGGGACTACCTCCTGGGAGACCCAGTACTTC
TRBJ2-7 TRBV3-1/TRBV3-2 . TRBD2 CASSQTSGRLWEQYF TGTGCCAGCAGCCAGACTAGCGGGAGATTGTGGGAGCAGTACTTC
TRBJ2-1 TRBV19 many TRBD2 CASRAGTSGNNEQFF TGTGCCAGTAGGGCCGGGACTAGCGGAAACAATGAGCAGTTCTTC
TRBJ2-7 TRBV23-1 . . CASLVVQYF TGCGCCAGTCTGGTTGTGCAGTACTTC
TRBJ2-7 TRBV30 few . CAWSVRGRAYEQYF TGTGCCTGGAGTGTACGCGGAAGAGCCTACGAGCAGTACTTC
TRBJ2-7 TRBV5-5 . . CASSRYRDTSYEQYF TGTGCCAGCAGCCGTTACCGGGACACCTCCTACGAGCAGTACTTC
TRBJ2-1 TRBV28 . . CASSSPVGGRDGQFF TGTGCCAGCAGTTCCCCCGTCGGGGGTAGAGATGGGCAGTTCTTC
TRBJ1-2 TRBV6-6 . . CASSPGHFFGYTF TGTGCCAGCAGCCCGGGGCATTTCTTTGGCTACACCTTC
TRBJ2-1 TRBV24-1 . TRBD1 CATSDTRTGSYNEQFF TGTGCCACCAGTGATACTCGGACAGGATCTTACAATGAGCAGTTCTTC
TRBJ2-1 TRBV19 . TRBD2 CASKPGLAGGSEQFF TGTGCCAGTAAGCCGGGACTAGCGGGGGGGAGTGAGCAGTTCTTC
TRBJ1-3 TRBV6-4 . TRBD1 CASRRTGTAGNTIYF TGTGCCAGCAGGAGAACCGGGACAGCTGGAAACACCATATATTTT
TRBJ2-7 TRBV3-1/TRBV3-2 . . CASSPGPSSYEQYF TGTGCCAGCAGCCCGGGACCAAGCTCCTACGAGCAGTACTTC
TRBJ2-7 TRBV5-1 once TRBD1 CASSQGTGGHGSYEQYF TGCGCCAGCAGCCAAGGGACAGGGGGCCACGGCTCCTACGAGCAGTACTTC
TRBJ2-7 TRBV7-9 . . CASSLGGQYYEQYF TGTGCCAGCAGCTTAGGAGGCCAGTACTACGAGCAGTACTTC